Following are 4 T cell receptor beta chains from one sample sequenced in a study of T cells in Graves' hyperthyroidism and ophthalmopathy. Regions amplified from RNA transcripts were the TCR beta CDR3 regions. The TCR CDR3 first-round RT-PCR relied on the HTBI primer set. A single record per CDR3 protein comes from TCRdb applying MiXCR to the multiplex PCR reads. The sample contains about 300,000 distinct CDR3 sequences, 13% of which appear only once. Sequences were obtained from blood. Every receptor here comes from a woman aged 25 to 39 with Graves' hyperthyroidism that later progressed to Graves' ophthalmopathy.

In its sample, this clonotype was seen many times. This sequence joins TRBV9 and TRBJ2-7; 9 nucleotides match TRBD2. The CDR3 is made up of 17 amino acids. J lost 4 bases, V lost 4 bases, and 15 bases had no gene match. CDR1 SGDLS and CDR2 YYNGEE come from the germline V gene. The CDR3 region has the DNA TGTGCCAGCAGCCCTCAACTTCTCCCGACTAGCGGTTACGAGCAGTACTTC. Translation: CASSPQLLPTSGYEQYF.

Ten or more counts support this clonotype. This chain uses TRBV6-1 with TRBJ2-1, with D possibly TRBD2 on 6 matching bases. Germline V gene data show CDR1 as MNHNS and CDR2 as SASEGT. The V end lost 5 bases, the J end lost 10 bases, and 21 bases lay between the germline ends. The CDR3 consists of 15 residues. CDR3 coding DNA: TGTGCCAGCAGTTCCGGGAGTTCCAACCCTCAGGAGCAGTTCTTC. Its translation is CASSSGSSNPQEQFF.

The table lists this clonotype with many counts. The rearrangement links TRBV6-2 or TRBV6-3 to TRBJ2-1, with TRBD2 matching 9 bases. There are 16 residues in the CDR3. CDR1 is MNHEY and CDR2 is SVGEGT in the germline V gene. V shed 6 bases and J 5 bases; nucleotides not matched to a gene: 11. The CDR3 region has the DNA TGTGCCAGCAGGATATTTAGCGGGAGTCCCCACAATGAGCAGTTCTTC. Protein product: CASRIFSGSPHNEQFF.

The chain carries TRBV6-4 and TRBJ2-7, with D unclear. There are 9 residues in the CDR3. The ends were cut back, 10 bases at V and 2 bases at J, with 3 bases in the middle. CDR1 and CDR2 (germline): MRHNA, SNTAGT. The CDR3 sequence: CANPYEQYF. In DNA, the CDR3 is TGTGCCAACCCCTACGAGCAGTACTTC.